This T cell receptor (beta chain) is from a study of cytomegalovirus exposure and HLA in healthy donors. This CDR3 spans 14 amino acids. J gave up 7 bases and V 1 base, and 1 base lay outside the gene matches. Germline loops: CDR1 SGHTA, CDR2 FQGNSA. PCR involved 60 Vbeta and 13 Jbeta primers. Measured with immunoSEQ multiplex PCR; TCRdb has only the in-frame clones, and not every one. The table shows approximately 100,000 clones, with less than 80% occurring only once. On this clone: Its antigen is unidentified.

Whole-study results and caveats: It was in a later analysis that TCR association rates were seen to vary by HLA locus, highest for DRB1 and lowest for HLA-C.

This sequence was found in a woman between 45 and 65 years old in good health and CMV-seropositive. Sequencing input: PBMCs. The chain uses TRBV7-2 and TRBJ2-1; 10 positions match TRBD1. CDR3 nucleotides: TGTGCCAGCAGCTTAGTGGGACAGGGGAATGAGCAGTTCTTC. It encodes CASSLVGQGNEQFF. The variable domain in full, with the rest retrieved from reference TRBV7-2 and TRBJ2-1, is GAGVSQSPSNKVTEKGKDVELRCDPISGHTALYWYRQSLGQGLEFLIYFQGNSAPDKSGLPSDRFSAERTGGSVSTLTIQRTQQEDSAVYLCASSLVGQGNEQFFGPGTRLTVL.